Below, 23 T cell receptor beta chains from the same sample are listed, as sequenced in a study of ipilimumab plus nivolumab after autologous stem cell transplantation. Produced via immunoSEQ multiplex PCR; TCRdb's table is partial and in-frame only. The table records 15,000 to 20,000 clones, 65% to 85% of them present only once. Material: PBMCs, obtained in a trial of ipilimumab plus nivolumab as post-transplant consolidation. All receptors derive from a male donor with diffuse large B-cell lymphoma.

This clone was detected only a few times. The chain links TRBV7-8 to TRBJ2-3; perhaps D is TRBD1 or TRBD2 (5 bases each). CDR1 and CDR2 (germline): SGHVS, FQNEAQ. V was clipped by 1 base and J by 6 bases, with 11 bases between them. CDR3 size: 14 residues. The CDR3 here is CASSLVGVGDTQYF. For the CDR3, the DNA is TGTGCCAGCAGCTTAGTGGGGGTTGGGGATACGCAGTATTTT.

CDR3 coding DNA: TGCGCCAGCAGCTTGGGTCCCGCGGGGCGGTCCTACGAGCAGTACTTC. Translated, it gives CASSLGPAGRSYEQYF. The chain is built from TRBV5-1 and TRBJ2-7, with D possibly TRBD2 on 6 matching bases. Germline V gives CDR1 SGHRS, CDR2 YFSETQ. This CDR3 has 16 residues. V was shortened by 0 bases and J by 1 base, with 14 bases between the two germline ends. Filled out from reference TRBV5-1 and TRBJ2-7, the complete variable domain reads KAGVTQTPRYLIKTRGQQVTLSCSPISGHRSVSWYQQTPGQGLQFLFEYFSETQRNKGNFPGRFSGRQFSNSRSEMNVSTLELGDSALYLCASSLGPAGRSYEQYFGPGTRLTVT.

The chain employs TRBV28 and TRBJ1-5; D is uncertain. Trimming removed 0 bases from V and 15 bases from J, with 12 bases in between. Looked up from germline, CDR1 is MDHEN and CDR2 is SYDVKM. This CDR3 spans 12 amino acids. CDR3 nucleotide sequence: TGTGCCAGCAGTTTATGGGCCGCCTATCTGCATTTT. Its translation: CASSLWAAYLHF.

This clone has a single count. The sample carries other DNA sequences with the same CDR3. The chain carries TRBV18 and TRBJ1-6; 7 nucleotides agree with TRBD1. Germline V CDR1 and CDR2: KGHSH, LQKENI. V shed 3 bases and J 8 bases; nucleotides not matched to a gene: 7. This CDR3 comprises 15 residues. CDR3 sequence reads: CASSPRDRVYSPLHF. In DNA form, the CDR3 reads TGTGCCAGCTCACCCCGAGACAGGGTGTATTCACCCCTCCACTTT.

The genes are TRBV27 and TRBJ2-1; TRBD2 aligns across 15 bases. The J segment lost 6 bases and the V segment lost 0 bases, leaving 3 bases of the junction unmatched. There are 17 residues in the CDR3. Germline assignment: CDR1 MNHEY and CDR2 SMNVEV (reference sequence). The CDR3 here is CASSLSGLAGGSNEQFF. Here the CDR3 DNA reads TGTGCCAGCAGTTTATCGGGACTAGCGGGGGGATCCAATGAGCAGTTCTTC.

This rearrangement joins TRBV7-8 to TRBJ2-7; no definite D call. Germline-derived CDR1 and CDR2 are SGHVS and FQNEAQ. The CDR3 covers 12 residues. V lost 4 bases to trimming and J lost 6 bases, with 10 bases between them. The CDR3 coding sequence is TGTGCCAGCAGCTCCCCCGGAAGCGAGCAGTACTTC. This translates into CASSSPGSEQYF.

The chain links TRBV5-1 to TRBJ2-7; 8 bases map to TRBD1. Germline V gives CDR1 SGHRS, CDR2 YFSETQ. This CDR3 spans 16 amino acids. The V gene end was trimmed by 4 bases and the J gene end by 2 bases; junction bases not matched to a gene: 11. CDR3 loop: CASSEDAGQATYEQYF. In nucleotides, the CDR3 is TGCGCCAGCAGCGAAGACGCGGGACAGGCCACCTACGAGCAGTACTTC.

This clone was seen only a few times. V gene TRBV6-1 combines with J gene TRBJ2-7; the D is unclear. Germline V CDR1 and CDR2: MNHNS, SASEGT. This CDR3 comprises 13 residues. The germline V and J ends were trimmed by 0 bases and 3 bases, with 6 bases remaining between them. The CDR3 spells CASSEAPDYEQYF. CDR3 coding DNA: TGTGCCAGCAGTGAAGCCCCAGACTACGAGCAGTACTTC.

V and J are TRBV7-8 and TRBJ1-4; a weak D match, TRBD1 (6 bases). Germline CDR1 reads SGHVS; CDR2 reads FQNEAQ. The CDR3 sequence is 16 residues long. Between the trimmed V and J ends, which lost 7 bases and 4 bases, there was a span of 19 bases. The CDR3 loop is CASKEQGAFGNEKLFF. The CDR3 DNA reads TGTGCCAGCAAAGAACAGGGAGCGTTCGGTAATGAAAAACTGTTTTTT.

CDR3 protein: CASSLEPELAGWYTQYF. The CDR3, as DNA: TGCGCCAGCAGCTTGGAGCCCGAACTAGCGGGGTGGTATACGCAGTATTTT. The chain joins TRBV5-1 to TRBJ2-3, with 10 bases lining up with TRBD2. V shed 0 bases and J 7 bases; nucleotides not matched to a gene: 11. This CDR3 contains 17 residues. Germline V gives CDR1 SGHRS, CDR2 YFSETQ.

This clone showed up just once. The rearrangement links TRBV19 to TRBJ1-2; possible D gene TRBD1, 5 bases. Trimming removed 3 bases from V and 8 bases from J, with 16 bases in between. Germline V lookup: CDR1 LNHDA, CDR2 SQIVND (reference sequence). The CDR3 length is 14 residues. As DNA, the CDR3 is TGTGCCAGTAGTATCTCGCAGGGCGGTGGAGGCTACACCTTC. Amino acid sequence: CASSISQGGGGYTF.

The CDR3 DNA reads as TGTGCCAGCTGCCAATTAGCCGGGAATGAGCAGTTCTTC. Translated: CASCQLAGNEQFF. The chain recombines TRBV2 with TRBJ2-1, with D unresolved. The germline V gene has CDR1 SNHLY and CDR2 FYNNEI. The length of the CDR3 is 13 residues. Trimming cost V 8 bases and J 7 bases, with 15 bases left between them.

This clone was observed a single time. This chain links TRBV15 with TRBJ2-3; D is undetermined. The CDR3 runs to 13 residues. V was clipped by 2 bases and J by 4 bases, with 7 bases between them. Germline V gives CDR1 LNHNV, CDR2 YYDKDF (reference sequence). The CDR3 spells CATSRLVPDTQYF. In DNA form, the CDR3 reads TGTGCCACCAGCAGATTAGTTCCAGATACGCAGTATTTT.

This chain connects TRBV5-6 to TRBJ1-2; 11 bases are shared with TRBD1. The CDR3 is 16 residues long. V shed 4 bases and J 0 bases; nucleotides not matched to a gene: 5. Germline V gene sequence: CDR1 SGHDT, CDR2 YYEEEE. In DNA, the CDR3 is TGTGCCAGCAGCGGGGACAGGGGGTATACTAACTATGGCTACACCTTC. Its protein is CASSGDRGYTNYGYTF.

The rearrangement joins TRBV18 to TRBJ2-1, with 13 bases matching TRBD2. J lost 6 bases, V lost 6 bases, and 8 bases had no gene match. The length of the CDR3 is 16 residues. Germline CDR1 reads KGHSH; CDR2 reads LQKENI. DNA of the CDR3: TGTGCCAGCTCGACTAGCGGGGGGTCCGAACGCAATGAGCAGTTCTTC. Residues: CASSTSGGSERNEQFF.

The gene calls are TRBV7-2 and TRBJ1-1, with 7 nucleotides matching TRBD1. CDR3 length equals 14 residues. Per germline, CDR1 SGHTA and CDR2 FQGNSA. The V segment lost 5 bases and the J segment 4 bases; nucleotides outside the gene matches: 7. CDR3 amino acids: CASSINRGSTEAFF. CDR3 bases: TGTGCCAGCAGCATAAACAGGGGTAGCACTGAAGCTTTCTTT.

The chain employs TRBV19 and TRBJ2-3, with 14 bases matching TRBD2. V dropped 9 bases and J dropped 3; count of bases not matched to a gene: 8. The CDR3 runs to 16 residues. CDR1 and CDR2 from the germline V gene are LNHDA and SQIVND (reference sequence). Written as DNA, the CDR3 is TGTGCCAGCCACTCGGGACTAGCGGGGGAGACAGATACGCAGTATTTT. Protein product: CASHSGLAGETDTQYF. Combining the CDR3 with reference TRBV19 and TRBJ2-3 gives the whole variable domain DGGITQSPKYLFRKEGQNVTLSCEQNLNHDAMYWYRQDPGQGLRLIYYSQIVNDFQKGDIAEGYSVSREKKESFPLTVTSAQKNPTAFYLCASHSGLAGETDTQYFGPGTRLTVL.

The genes are TRBV19 and TRBJ2-3, with 10 positions matching TRBD2. The CDR3 extends over 15 amino acids. Germline lookup yields CDR1 LNHDA and CDR2 SQIVND (reference sequence). V lost 9 bases, J lost 2 bases, and 8 bases stayed unmatched. The CDR3 is CASESSGGDTDTQYF. The CDR3 coding sequence is TGTGCCAGCGAATCTAGCGGGGGAGACACAGATACGCAGTATTTT.

The chain has TRBV5-4 and TRBJ2-1; D remains unclear. Germline CDR1 reads SGHNT; CDR2 reads YYREEE (reference sequence). The CDR3 totals 13 residues. Trimming shortened V by 4 bases and J by 1 base, and 6 bases separated the two germline ends. The CDR3, as DNA: TGTGCCAGCAGCAAGCCGTCCTACAATGAGCAGTTCTTC. Encoded protein: CASSKPSYNEQFF.

This clone appeared a few times. The chain joins TRBV7-9 to TRBJ1-2; D remains unclear. In germline, CDR1 is SEHNR, CDR2 FQNEAQ (reference sequence). The length of the CDR3 is 15 residues. V was cut by 7 bases and J by 3 bases, with 18 bases left in between. CDR3 region: CASTRTARTYYGYTF. The DNA for the CDR3 is TGTGCCAGCACCCGGACCGCAAGGACCTACTATGGCTACACCTTC.

This chain joins TRBV4-3 and TRBJ1-5; no clear D. The CDR3 loop spans 15 amino acids. V shed 1 base and J shed 3 bases, with 10 bases lying between them. The V gene's germline CDR1 is LGHNA and CDR2 YSLEER. In DNA form, the CDR3 reads TGCGCCAGCAGCCAAGTAGGAGGATCCAATCAGCCCCAGCATTTT. Its translation is CASSQVGGSNQPQHF.

The chain combines TRBV27 with TRBJ2-5, with D maybe TRBD2 (5 bases). Trimming cost V 4 bases and J 9 bases, with 15 bases left between them. Looked up from germline, CDR1 is MNHEY and CDR2 is SMNVEV (reference sequence). This CDR3 has 13 residues. DNA for the CDR3: TGTGCCAGCAGTTCAGAGGGAACAAGGGCCCAGTACTTC. Encoded protein: CASSSEGTRAQYF.

As to this clone: Germline and junction disagree at one end, which may indicate a read error. The rearrangement joins TRBV6-6 to TRBJ2-1; no reliable D call. The CDR3 has 13 residues. Germline CDR1 MNHNY, CDR2 SVGAGI (reference sequence). For the CDR3, the DNA is TGTGCCGGCAGTGCTGGCGTCAACAATGAGCAGTTCTTC. Translating gives CAGSAGVNNEQFF.